The rows below give T cell receptor beta chains drawn from one sample of a study of blood T cells in healthy people across ages. TCRdb itself ran the 5' RACE reads through MiXCR, one entry per CDR3 protein. The sample includes roughly 1 million distinct CDR3 sequences, about 25% of them seen just once. The same data also contributed to another study, on T cells of mothers and their children.

Sequencing used blood. Source of these receptors: a girl aged 2-9 years in good health. The CDR3 runs from the conserved cysteine through the conserved F or W.

>.|TRBV7-7
CASSLVTGFNEQFF
>TRBJ2-1|TRBV27
CASSFSSRSAYNEQFF
>TRBJ1-2|TRBV3-1
CASSQVFGNGYTF
>.|TRBV28
CASSHALAGDSYEQYF
>TRBJ2-1|TRBV19
CATEREPYNEQFF
>TRBJ2-7|TRBV27
CASFGVGKPYEQYF
>TRBJ2-1|TRBV12-3/TRBV12-4
CASSLRGKSYNEQFF
>TRBJ2-5|TRBV11-2
CASSQGLWETQYF
>TRBJ2-3|TRBV9
CASSVDSGIGTQYF
>TRBJ2-7|TRBV10-3
CAISDGGRLSYEQYF
>TRBJ1-1|TRBV7-2
CASSLVSSSYYTEAFF
>TRBJ1-2|TRBV2
CASSDPFSYGYTF
>TRBJ2-7|TRBV6-6
CASGTRDNYEQYF
>TRBJ1-2|TRBV7-2
CASKSRAANYGYTF
>TRBJ2-1|TRBV29-1
CSVIRTSGRDYNEQFF
>TRBJ1-1|TRBV11-2
CASSAPLAVIRAFF
>TRBJ2-3|TRBV4-3
CASSHWGEGDTQYF
>TRBJ1-2|TRBV12-3/TRBV12-4
CASSLADLIEDGYTF